This T cell receptor (beta chain) originates from a study of shared clonotypes between healthy human individuals. Across the whole study: Donors, aged 18 to 49, were a couple of women and three men. Overall study results and limits: Across a handful of donors, naive CD4 shared around 5.1%, naive CD8 3.5% to 4%, memory CD4 roughly 2.2%, memory CD8 0.35% to 0.5%. Blood was the sole source, and tissue repertoires probably differ.

The CDR3 loop spans 16 amino acids. V dropped 5 bases and J dropped 8; count of bases not matched to a gene: 16. Germline V gives CDR1 SGHVS, CDR2 FNYEAQ. Remarks on this clone: The antigen is undetermined.

Profiling relied on immunoSEQ multiplex PCR, and the TCRdb table lists in-frame clones only, not all of them. The table has a few million clones, 93% seen once; the top ten hold about 0.37%. This sequence joins TRBV7-6 and TRBJ2-7, with 9 bases that match TRBD1. Material: naive CD4+ T cells from PBMCs. Subset: CD45RA+ positively selected. The clonotype originates from a man aged 18 to 30 in good health. Some clones in this sample may be carry-over from other donors' samples. The CDR3 nucleotides are TGTGCCAGCAGCGCTCCCGGGACAGGGCTGAGGTACAAGCAGTACTTC. This sequence encodes CASSAPGTGLRYKQYF.